Sequencing of this T cell receptor (beta chain) was carried out in a study of blood T cell repertoires in COVID-19. Looking at the study overall: Spain, Italy and the United States supplied samples that represented acute and convalescent COVID-19. From T cells, B-cell-depleted T cells, or PBMCs came the material, which was cDNA or gDNA.

Authors' analysis steps: Nucleated cell counts were estimated from reference gene primer amplification. The repertoire was sequenced with immunoSEQ multiplex PCR; TCRdb's copy has only in-frame clones and lacks some. Clonal size and the V and J genes are those of that table, whereas D and trimming came from the DNA. The sample consists of 90,000 to 100,000 clones, just under 90% of them appearing once. V gave up 2 bases and J gave up 0 bases; unmatched junction bases: 12. The CDR3 contains 19 residues. Per germline, CDR1 SGHTA and CDR2 FQGTGA. The sample was peripheral blood. This sequence joins TRBV7-3 and TRBJ1-1, with TRBD1 matching 10 bases. This sequence originates from a human donor in a cohort sampled during active COVID-19. Here the CDR3 reads CASSLFGIGQGGVNTEAFF. DNA for the CDR3: TGTGCCAGCAGCTTATTCGGGATCGGACAGGGGGGAGTGAACACTGAAGCTTTCTTT.